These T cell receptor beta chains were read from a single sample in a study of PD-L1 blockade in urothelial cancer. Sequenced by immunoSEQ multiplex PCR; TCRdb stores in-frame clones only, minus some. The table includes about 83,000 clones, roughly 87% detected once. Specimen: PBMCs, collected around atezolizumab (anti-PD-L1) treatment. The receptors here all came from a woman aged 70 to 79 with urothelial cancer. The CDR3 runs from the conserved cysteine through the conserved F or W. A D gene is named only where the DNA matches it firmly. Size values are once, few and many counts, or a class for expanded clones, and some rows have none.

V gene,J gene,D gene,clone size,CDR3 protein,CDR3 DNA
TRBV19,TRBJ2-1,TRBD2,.,CASVNGRNNEQFF,TGTGCCAGTGTCAACGGGAGGAACAATGAGCAGTTCTTC
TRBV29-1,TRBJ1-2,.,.,CSVDRAYGYTF,TGCAGCGTTGACAGGGCCTATGGCTACACCTTC
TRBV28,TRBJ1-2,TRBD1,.,CASSSSLRDRVYGYTF,TGTGCCAGCTCATCAAGCCTACGGGACAGGGTCTATGGCTACACCTTC
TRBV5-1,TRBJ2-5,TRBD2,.,CASSLAGSGGQETQYF,TGCGCCAGCAGCTTGGCGGGAAGCGGGGGGCAAGAGACCCAGTACTTC
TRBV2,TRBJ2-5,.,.,CASRRGTQETQYF,TGTGCCAGCAGGCGGGGAACCCAAGAGACCCAGTACTTC
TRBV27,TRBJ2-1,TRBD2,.,CASTSGYRGGEQFF,TGTGCCAGCACGTCGGGCTACCGGGGGGGTGAGCAGTTCTTC
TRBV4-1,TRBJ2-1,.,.,CASSPFGGARDNEQFF,TGCGCCAGCAGCCCCTTCGGGGGAGCCCGAGACAATGAGCAGTTCTTC
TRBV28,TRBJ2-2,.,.,CASTFRLATGELFF,TGTGCCAGCACCTTTAGGCTAGCTACAGGGGAGCTGTTTTTT
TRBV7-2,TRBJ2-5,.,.,CASSLEARQETQYF,TGTGCCAGCAGCTTAGAGGCTAGACAAGAGACCCAGTACTTC
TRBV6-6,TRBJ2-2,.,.,CASSYSRGGTTGELFF,TGTGCCAGCAGTTACTCTCGCGGGGGCACGACCGGGGAGCTGTTTTTT
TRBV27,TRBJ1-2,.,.,CASSLSAGTSGYTF,TGTGCCAGCAGTTTATCGGCAGGCACCTCTGGCTACACCTTC
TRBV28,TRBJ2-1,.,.,CASSGYTAGAYNEQFF,TGTGCCAGCAGCGGATACACCGCGGGGGCTTACAATGAGCAGTTCTTC
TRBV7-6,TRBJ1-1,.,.,CASSLAQTGLNTEAFF,TGTGCCAGCAGCTTAGCGCAGACCGGACTTAACACTGAAGCTTTCTTT
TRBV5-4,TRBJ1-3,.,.,CASSSDRGNTIYF,TGTGCCAGCAGCTCCGACAGGGGAAACACCATATATTTT
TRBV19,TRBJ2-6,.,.,CASSMQGPFTGANVLTF,TGTGCCAGTAGTATGCAGGGTCCGTTTACTGGGGCCAACGTCCTGACTTTC
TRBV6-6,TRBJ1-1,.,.,CASSYVGGSPEAFF,TGTGCCAGCAGTTACGTCGGGGGTAGCCCTGAAGCTTTCTTT
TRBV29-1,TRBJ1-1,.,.,CSVRQPNTEAFF,TGCAGCGTTCGACAGCCGAACACTGAAGCTTTCTTT
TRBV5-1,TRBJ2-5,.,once,CASRTDIQETQYF,TGCGCCAGCAGGACAGATATTCAAGAGACCCAGTACTTC
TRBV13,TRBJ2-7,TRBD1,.,CASSLDRGHEQYF,TGTGCCAGCAGCTTAGACAGGGGTCACGAGCAGTACTTC
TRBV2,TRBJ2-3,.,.,CASSEETLKRDTQYF,TGTGCCAGCAGTGAAGAGACTCTTAAAAGAGATACGCAGTATTTT
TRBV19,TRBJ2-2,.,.,CASSIEAARPSNTGELFF,TGTGCCAGTAGTATAGAGGCCGCTAGGCCCTCGAACACCGGGGAGCTGTTTTTT
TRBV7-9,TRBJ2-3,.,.,CASSLASDSQSTDTQYF,TGTGCCAGCAGCTTAGCTTCCGACAGCCAGAGCACAGATACGCAGTATTTT